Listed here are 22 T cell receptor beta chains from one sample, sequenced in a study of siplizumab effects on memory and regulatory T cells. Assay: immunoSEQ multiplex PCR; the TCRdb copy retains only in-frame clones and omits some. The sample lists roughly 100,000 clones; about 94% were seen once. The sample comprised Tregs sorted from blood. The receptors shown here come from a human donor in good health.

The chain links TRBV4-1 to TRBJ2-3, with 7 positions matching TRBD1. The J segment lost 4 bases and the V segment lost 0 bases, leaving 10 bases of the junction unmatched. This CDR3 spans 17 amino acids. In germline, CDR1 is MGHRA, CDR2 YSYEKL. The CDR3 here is CASSQDLESTGPDTQYF. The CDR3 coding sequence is TGCGCCAGCAGCCAAGATCTCGAGTCGACAGGGCCAGATACGCAGTATTTT.

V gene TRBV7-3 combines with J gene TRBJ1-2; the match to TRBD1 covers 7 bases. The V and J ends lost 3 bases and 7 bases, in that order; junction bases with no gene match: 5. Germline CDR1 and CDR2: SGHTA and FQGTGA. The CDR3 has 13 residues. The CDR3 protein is CASSFPTGFGYTF. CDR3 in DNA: TGTGCCAGCAGCTTCCCGACAGGGTTTGGCTACACCTTC. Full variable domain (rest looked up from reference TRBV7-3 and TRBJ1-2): GAGVSQTPSNKVTEKGKYVELRCDPISGHTALYWYRQSLGQGPEFLIYFQGTGAADDSGLPNDRFFAVRPEGSVSTLKIQRTERGDSAVYLCASSFPTGFGYTFGSGTRLTVV.

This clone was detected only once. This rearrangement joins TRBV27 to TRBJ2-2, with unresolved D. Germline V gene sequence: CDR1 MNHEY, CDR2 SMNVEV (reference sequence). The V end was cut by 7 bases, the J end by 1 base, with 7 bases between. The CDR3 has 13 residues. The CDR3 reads CASTSVNTGELFF. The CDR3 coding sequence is TGTGCCAGCACTTCTGTGAACACCGGGGAGCTGTTTTTT.

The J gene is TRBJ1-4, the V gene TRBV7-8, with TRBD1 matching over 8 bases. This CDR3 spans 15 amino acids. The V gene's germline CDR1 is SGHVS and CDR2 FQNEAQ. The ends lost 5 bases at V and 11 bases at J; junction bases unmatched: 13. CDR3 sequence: CASSPTNQGARKLFF. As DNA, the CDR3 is TGTGCCAGCAGCCCCACGAACCAGGGGGCTCGGAAACTGTTTTTT.

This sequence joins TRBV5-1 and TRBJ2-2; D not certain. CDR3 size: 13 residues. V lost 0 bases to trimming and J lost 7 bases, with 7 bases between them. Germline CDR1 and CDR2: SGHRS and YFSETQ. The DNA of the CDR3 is TGCGCCAGCAGCTTGGACGCGCTCGGGGAGCTGTTTTTT. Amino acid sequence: CASSLDALGELFF.

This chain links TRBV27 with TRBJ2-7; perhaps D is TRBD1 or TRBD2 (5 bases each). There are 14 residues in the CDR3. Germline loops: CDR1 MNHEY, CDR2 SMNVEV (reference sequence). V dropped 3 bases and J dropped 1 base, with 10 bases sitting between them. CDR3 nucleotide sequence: TGTGCCAGCAGTTTGGGGACGGAGTCCTACGAGCAGTACTTC. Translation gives CASSLGTESYEQYF.

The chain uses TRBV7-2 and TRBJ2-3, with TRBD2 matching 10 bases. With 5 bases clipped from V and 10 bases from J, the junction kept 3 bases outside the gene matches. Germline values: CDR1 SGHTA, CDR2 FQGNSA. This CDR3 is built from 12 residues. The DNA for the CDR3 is TGTGCCAGCAGCCGAGCGGGGGGGGCGCAGTATTTT. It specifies CASSRAGGAQYF. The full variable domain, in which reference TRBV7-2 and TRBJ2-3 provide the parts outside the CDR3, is GAGVSQSPSNKVTEKGKDVELRCDPISGHTALYWYRQSLGQGLEFLIYFQGNSAPDKSGLPSDRFSAERTGGSVSTLTIQRTQQEDSAVYLCASSRAGGAQYFGPGTRLTVL.

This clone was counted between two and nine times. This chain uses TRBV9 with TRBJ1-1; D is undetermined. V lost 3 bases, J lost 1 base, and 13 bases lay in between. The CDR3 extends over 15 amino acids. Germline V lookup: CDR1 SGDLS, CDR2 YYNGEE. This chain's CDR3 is CASSAEVGPNTEAFF. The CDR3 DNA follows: TGTGCCAGCAGCGCCGAGGTAGGGCCGAACACTGAAGCTTTCTTT.

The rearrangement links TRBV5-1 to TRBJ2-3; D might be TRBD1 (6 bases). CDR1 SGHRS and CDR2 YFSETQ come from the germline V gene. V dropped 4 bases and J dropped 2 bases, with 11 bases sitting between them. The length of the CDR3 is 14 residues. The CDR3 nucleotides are TGCGCCAGCAGCCCCGGACAGTCCACAGATACGCAGTATTTT. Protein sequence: CASSPGQSTDTQYF.

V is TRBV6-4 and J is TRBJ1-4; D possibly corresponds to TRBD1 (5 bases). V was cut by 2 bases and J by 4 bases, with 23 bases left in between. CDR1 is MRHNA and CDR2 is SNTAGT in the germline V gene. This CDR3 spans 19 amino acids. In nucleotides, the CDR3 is TGTGCCAGCAGTGACCGGGCCGTTGGCTCACTTGGGGGTAATGAAAAACTGTTTTTT. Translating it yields CASSDRAVGSLGGNEKLFF.

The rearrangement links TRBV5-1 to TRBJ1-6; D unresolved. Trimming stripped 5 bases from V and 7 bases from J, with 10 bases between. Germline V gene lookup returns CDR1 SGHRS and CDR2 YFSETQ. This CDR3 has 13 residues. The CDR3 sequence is CASSSGFNSPLHF. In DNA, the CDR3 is TGCGCCAGCAGTTCCGGGTTCAATTCACCCCTCCACTTT.

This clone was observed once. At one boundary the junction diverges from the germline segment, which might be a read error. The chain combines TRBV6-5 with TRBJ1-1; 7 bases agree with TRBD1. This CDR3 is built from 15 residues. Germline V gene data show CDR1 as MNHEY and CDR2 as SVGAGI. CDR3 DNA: TGTGCCAGCAATTACATGAGGGGGCTCGGCACTGAAGCTTTCTTT. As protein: CASNYMRGLGTEAFF.

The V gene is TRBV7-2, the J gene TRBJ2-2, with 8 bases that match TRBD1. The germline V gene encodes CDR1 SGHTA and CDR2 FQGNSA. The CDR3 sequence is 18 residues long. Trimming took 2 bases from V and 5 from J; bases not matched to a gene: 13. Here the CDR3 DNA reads TGTGCCAGCAGCTTAAAAGGACAGGGACCTGTGAGGACCGGGGAGCTGTTTTTT. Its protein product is CASSLKGQGPVRTGELFF.

The CDR3 loop is CASSERQGVLAFF. The CDR3 DNA follows: TGCGCCAGCAGCGAAAGACAGGGGGTGTTAGCTTTCTTT. V usage is TRBV5-1 and J usage is TRBJ1-1; 9 bases agree with TRBD1. The CDR3 length is 13 residues. V was clipped by 4 bases and J by 10 bases; unmatched bases: 8. Germline V gives CDR1 SGHRS, CDR2 YFSETQ.

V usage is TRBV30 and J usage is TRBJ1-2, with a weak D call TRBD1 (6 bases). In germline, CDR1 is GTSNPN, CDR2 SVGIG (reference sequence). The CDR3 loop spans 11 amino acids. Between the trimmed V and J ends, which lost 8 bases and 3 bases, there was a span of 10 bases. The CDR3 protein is CAHRVDYGYTF. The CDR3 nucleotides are TGTGCCCACAGGGTAGACTATGGCTACACCTTC.

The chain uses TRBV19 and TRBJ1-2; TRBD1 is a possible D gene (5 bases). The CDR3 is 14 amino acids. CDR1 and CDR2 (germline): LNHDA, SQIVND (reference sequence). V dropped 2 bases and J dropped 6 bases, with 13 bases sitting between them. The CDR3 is CASSILGTPHGYTF. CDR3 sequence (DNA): TGTGCCAGTAGTATACTTGGGACTCCACATGGCTACACCTTC. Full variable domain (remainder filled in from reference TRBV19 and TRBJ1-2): DGGITQSPKYLFRKEGQNVTLSCEQNLNHDAMYWYRQDPGQGLRLIYYSQIVNDFQKGDIAEGYSVSREKKESFPLTVTSAQKNPTAFYLCASSILGTPHGYTFGSGTRLTVV.

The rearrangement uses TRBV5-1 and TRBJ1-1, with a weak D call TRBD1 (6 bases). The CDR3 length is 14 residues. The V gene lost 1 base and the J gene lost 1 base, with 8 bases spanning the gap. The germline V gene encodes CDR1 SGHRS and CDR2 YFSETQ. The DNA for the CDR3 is TGCGCCAGCAGCTTGTCGACAGGGAACACTGAAGCTTTCTTT. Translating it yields CASSLSTGNTEAFF.

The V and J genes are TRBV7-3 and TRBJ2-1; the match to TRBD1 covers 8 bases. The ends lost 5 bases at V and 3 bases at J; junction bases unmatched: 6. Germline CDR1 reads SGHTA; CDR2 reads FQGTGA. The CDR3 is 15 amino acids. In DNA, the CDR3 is TGTGCCAGCAGCCACCACAGGGGGAACTACAATGAGCAGTTCTTC. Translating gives CASSHHRGNYNEQFF.

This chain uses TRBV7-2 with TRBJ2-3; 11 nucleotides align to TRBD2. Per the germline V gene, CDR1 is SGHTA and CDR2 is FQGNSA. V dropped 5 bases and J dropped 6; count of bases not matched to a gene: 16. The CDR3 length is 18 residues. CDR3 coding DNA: TGTGCCAGCAGCCGAGGGACTAGCGGTTCGATGGCCTTTGATACGCAGTATTTT. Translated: CASSRGTSGSMAFDTQYF.

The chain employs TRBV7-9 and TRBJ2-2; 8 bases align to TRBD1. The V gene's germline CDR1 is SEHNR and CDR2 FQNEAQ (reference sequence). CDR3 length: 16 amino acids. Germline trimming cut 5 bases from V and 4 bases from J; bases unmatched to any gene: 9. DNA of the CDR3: TGTGCCAGCAGCCTTGACAGGGGATTAGGCACCGGGGAGCTGTTTTTT. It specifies CASSLDRGLGTGELFF. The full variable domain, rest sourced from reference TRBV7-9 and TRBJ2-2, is DTGVSQNPRHKITKRGQNVTFRCDPISEHNRLYWYRQTLGQGPEFLTYFQNEAQLEKSRLLSDRFSAERPKGSFSTLEIQRTEQGDSAMYLCASSLDRGLGTGELFFGEGSRLTVL.

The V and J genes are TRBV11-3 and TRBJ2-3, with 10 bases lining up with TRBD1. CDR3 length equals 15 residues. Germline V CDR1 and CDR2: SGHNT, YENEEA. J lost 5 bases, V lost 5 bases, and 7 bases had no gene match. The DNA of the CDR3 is TGTGCCAGCAGCCCGCGACAGGGGGCGGGAGATACGCAGTATTTT. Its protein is CASSPRQGAGDTQYF.

The CDR3 region has the DNA TGTGCCAGCAGTGTAGGAGACAGGGTTCGGGGCACCGGGGAGCTGTTTTTT. Translation: CASSVGDRVRGTGELFF. The J gene is TRBJ2-2, the V gene TRBV6-1, with 7 nucleotides matching TRBD1. The CDR3 loop spans 17 amino acids. V lost 4 bases to trimming and J lost 4 bases; unmatched junction nucleotides: 12. Per the germline V gene, CDR1 is MNHNS and CDR2 is SASEGT.